One and the same sample provided the 16 T cell receptor beta chains below, sequenced in a study of radiation and T cells in renal cell carcinoma. The assay was immunoSEQ multiplex PCR, and TCRdb's table has in-frame clones only and misses some. The sample yields roughly 58,000 clones, about 83% seen once. Described time point: blood 4 weeks post-SBRT, at nephrectomy. Treatment indicated: 15 Gy SBRT to primary tumor, nephrectomy 4 weeks later. The input for sequencing was blood, taken from a patient whose treatment included radiotherapy and nephrectomy. Receptor source: a man aged 60-69 years with renal cell carcinoma.

This sequence joins TRBV19 and TRBJ1-1; D ambiguous. V was pared by 5 bases and J by 1 base, with 8 bases between. Germline values: CDR1 LNHDA, CDR2 SQIVND (reference sequence). CDR3 length: 13 amino acids. The CDR3 region is CASSFQRNTEAFF. The DNA of the CDR3 is TGTGCCAGTAGTTTTCAAAGGAACACTGAAGCTTTCTTT.

The CDR3 DNA is TGTGCCTGGAGTGCGACAGGGGGCGGAGAGACCCAGTACTTC. This translates into CAWSATGGGETQYF. This chain links TRBV30 with TRBJ2-5; TRBD1 agrees at 10 bases. CDR1 is GTSNPN, CDR2 SVGIG, per germline (reference sequence). The CDR3 totals 14 residues. Losses at the gene ends were 1 base for V and 4 bases for J; bases not matched to a gene: 3.

The CDR3 DNA reads TGTGCCACCAGCAGAGATCCCACGGACACTGAAGCTTTCTTT. Encoded protein: CATSRDPTDTEAFF. This chain joins TRBV15 and TRBJ1-1; D remains ambiguous. Germline values: CDR1 LNHNV, CDR2 YYDKDF (reference sequence). CDR3 size: 14 residues. Trimming stripped 0 bases from V and 3 bases from J, with 8 bases between.

The chain links TRBV30 to TRBJ2-1; 7 nucleotides match TRBD2. Trimming removed 5 bases from V and 8 bases from J; junction bases left unmatched: 15. The CDR3 runs to 15 residues. Germline V gene data show CDR1 as GTSNPN and CDR2 as SVGIG (reference sequence). The CDR3, as DNA: TGTGCCTGGGGACGGGGAGGGCCTCTACGGGATGAGCAGTTCTTC. It specifies CAWGRGGPLRDEQFF.

This clone appeared a single time. DNA of the CDR3: TGTGCCAGCAGCCACGGGGAGGGCGAGCAGTACGTC. This sequence encodes CASSHGEGEQYV. The genes are TRBV7-8 and TRBJ2-7; 7 positions agree with TRBD2. The ends lost 5 bases at V and 6 bases at J; junction bases unmatched: 4. The CDR3 contains 12 residues. Germline V gene sequence: CDR1 SGHVS, CDR2 FQNEAQ.

V gene TRBV14 combines with J gene TRBJ2-1; D gene ambiguous. The CDR3 extends over 11 amino acids. Trimming pared 5 bases from V and 8 bases from J, leaving 7 bases between. Germline CDR1 reads SGHDN; CDR2 reads FVKESK. CDR3 nucleotide sequence: TGTGCCAGCAGCAGCCGGGATGAGCAGTTCTTC. It is translated as CASSSRDEQFF.

The V and J genes are TRBV7-3 and TRBJ2-3; 10 bases line up with TRBD2. Germline V gene data show CDR1 as SGHTA and CDR2 as FQGTGA. Trimming removed 1 base from V and 1 base from J; junction bases left unmatched: 8. The CDR3 is 18 amino acids. In DNA, the CDR3 is TGTGCCAGCAGCTTAAGAAGCGGGAGGGCCACTGGCACAGATACGCAGTATTTT. Translation gives CASSLRSGRATGTDTQYF.

The J gene is TRBJ2-4, the V gene TRBV19; D is possibly TRBD1 (6 bases). CDR1 and CDR2 from the germline V gene are LNHDA and SQIVND (reference sequence). The CDR3 is made up of 12 amino acids. V shed 8 bases and J shed 6 bases, with 11 bases lying between them. For the CDR3, the DNA is TGTGCCAGTTCCCCCAGGGGAAACATTCAGTACTTC. Translated: CASSPRGNIQYF. Filled out from reference TRBV19 and TRBJ2-4, the complete variable domain reads DGGITQSPKYLFRKEGQNVTLSCEQNLNHDAMYWYRQDPGQGLRLIYYSQIVNDFQKGDIAEGYSVSREKKESFPLTVTSAQKNPTAFYLCASSPRGNIQYFGAGTRLSVL.

The rearrangement links TRBV6-5 to TRBJ2-7; 9 positions agree with TRBD2. CDR1 is MNHEY and CDR2 is SVGAGI in the germline V gene. This CDR3 spans 15 amino acids. With 7 bases clipped from V and 0 bases from J, the junction kept 7 bases outside the gene matches. DNA for the CDR3: TGTGCCAGCAATCCTAGCGGGAAGAGCTCCTACGAGCAGTACGTC. It is translated as CASNPSGKSSYEQYV.

The chain combines TRBV5-6 with TRBJ2-7, with 7 bases matching TRBD1. The CDR3 covers 14 residues. Germline CDR1 is SGHDT and CDR2 is YYEEEE. The ends lost 3 bases at V and 3 bases at J; junction bases unmatched: 6. DNA for the CDR3: TGTGCCAGCAGCTCCCGAGGGACAGACTACGAGCAGTACGTC. It specifies CASSSRGTDYEQYV.

There are a few counts of this clone. V is TRBV7-8 and J is TRBJ1-1, with D tentatively TRBD1 (5 bases). V was clipped by 7 bases and J by 5 bases, with 20 bases between them. Germline V gene sequence: CDR1 SGHVS, CDR2 FQNEAQ. The CDR3 covers 15 residues. The CDR3 nucleotides read TGTGCCAGCACCTGGACCCGGTTGGGGGAGACTGAAGCTTTCTTT. Protein: CASTWTRLGETEAFF.

This sequence joins TRBV25-1 and TRBJ1-1; no reliable D call. The CDR3 is 15 amino acids. CDR1 is MGHDK, CDR2 SYGVNS, per germline. Trimming shortened V by 0 bases and J by 5 bases, and 13 bases separated the two germline ends. CDR3 DNA sequence: TGTGCCAGCAGTGAATATGCGAAGGGTATGACTGAAGCTTTCTTT. Translating it yields CASSEYAKGMTEAFF.

This chain joins TRBV19 and TRBJ1-2; 7 bases line up with TRBD1. CDR1 is LNHDA and CDR2 is SQIVND in the germline V gene (reference sequence). The CDR3 consists of 14 residues. The J segment lost 4 bases and the V segment lost 5 bases, leaving 7 bases of the junction unmatched. CDR3 residues: CASSFGTAIYGYTF. DNA for the CDR3: TGTGCCAGTAGTTTCGGGACAGCTATCTATGGCTACACCTTC.

The CDR3 DNA follows: TGTGCCACCAGCGGAGGCCAGGGGAATTCACCCCTCCACTTT. This translates into CATSGGQGNSPLHF. This chain joins TRBV15 and TRBJ1-6, with D possibly matching TRBD1 (6 bases). The germline gives CDR1 LNHNV, CDR2 YYDKDF (reference sequence). The CDR3 contains 14 residues. V lost 5 bases and J 7 bases, leaving 12 bases between the germline ends.

This chain links TRBV29-1 with TRBJ1-1; a weak D match, TRBD1 (5 bases). V was shortened by 0 bases and J by 3 bases, with 11 bases between the two germline ends. The CDR3 loop spans 14 amino acids. The germline V gene has CDR1 SQVTM and CDR2 ANQGSEA. CDR3 residues: CSVEEVGGDTEAFF. The CDR3 DNA reads TGCAGCGTTGAAGAGGTCGGGGGGGACACTGAAGCTTTCTTT.

This chain links TRBV6-1 with TRBJ1-5; tentatively, D is TRBD1 (6 bases). Germline V gene data show CDR1 as MNHNS and CDR2 as SASEGT. The CDR3 is 15 residues long. V was cut by 6 bases and J by 2 bases, with 14 bases left in between. The CDR3, as DNA: TGTGCCAGCAGAGGGGGGCAGGGACGCAATCAGCCCCAGCATTTT. As protein: CASRGGQGRNQPQHF.